Following are 5 T cell receptor beta chains from one sample sequenced in a study of cytomegalovirus exposure and HLA in healthy donors. Assay: immunoSEQ multiplex PCR; the TCRdb copy retains only in-frame clones and omits some. Of roughly 220,000 clones listed, around nine tenths are singletons. Sample: PBMCs. Receptors were obtained from a woman in her late teens or twenties in good health and CMV-seronegative.

The V and J genes are TRBV6-6 and TRBJ2-2, with D possibly TRBD1 on 6 matching bases. Trimming pared 7 bases from V and 0 bases from J, leaving 15 bases between. The CDR3 has 16 residues. From germline, CDR1 is MNHNY and CDR2 SVGAGI (reference sequence). Here the CDR3 reads CASKRNRAANTGELFF. In DNA, the CDR3 is TGTGCCAGCAAGCGGAACAGGGCAGCGAACACCGGGGAGCTGTTTTTT.

V usage is TRBV4-1 and J usage is TRBJ2-2, with 7 bases identical to TRBD1. Germline trimming cut 2 bases from V and 5 bases from J; bases unmatched to any gene: 2. CDR3 length equals 14 residues. The germline CDR1 and CDR2 sequences are MGHRA and YSYEKL. This CDR3 is CASSQYRGTGELFF. The CDR3 DNA sequence: TGCGCCAGCAGCCAATACAGGGGAACCGGGGAGCTGTTTTTT.

The gene calls are TRBV13 and TRBJ2-1, with D unclear. Deletions cut 4 bases from V and 0 bases from J, with 10 bases between. CDR3 length: 15 amino acids. Germline values: CDR1 PRHDT, CDR2 FYEKMQ (reference sequence). CDR3 in amino acids: CASSSIDSSYNEQFF. CDR3 DNA sequence: TGTGCCAGCAGCTCCATAGACTCCTCCTACAATGAGCAGTTCTTC.

A few counts support this clone. The rearrangement joins TRBV6-5 to TRBJ2-1, with 11 bases lining up with TRBD2. Germline V gene lookup returns CDR1 MNHEY and CDR2 SVGAGI. V lost 0 bases, J lost 8 bases, and 3 bases stayed unmatched. The CDR3 consists of 15 residues. CDR3 bases: TGTGCCAGCAGTTACTCGGAACTAGCGGGAGATGAGCAGTTCTTC. Its protein product is CASSYSELAGDEQFF.

The chain employs TRBV5-4 and TRBJ1-1; D is uncertain. Per the germline V gene, CDR1 is SGHNT and CDR2 is YYREEE (reference sequence). The CDR3 has 13 residues. The V end lost 4 bases, the J end lost 0 bases, and 7 bases lay between the germline ends. The CDR3 protein is CASSPSVNTEAFF. The CDR3 nucleotides read TGTGCCAGCAGCCCTTCAGTGAACACTGAAGCTTTCTTT.